These T cell receptor beta chains were read from a single sample in a study of T-cell reconstitution after alpha-beta-depleted transplantation in children. TCRdb reprocessed the PCR reads via MiXCR and lists one record per CDR3 protein. Counted here are approximately 500,000 distinct CDR3 sequences, roughly a tenth occurring once; the ten biggest clones make up 2%. Here the sequenced sample was PBMCs, taken before TCRalphabeta/CD19-depleted stem cell transplant. These receptors came from a child younger than 10 with inherited bone marrow failure, due to receive a stem cell transplant. Each CDR3 is given with its conserved first and last residue. D genes are given only for firm matches. Expanded clones are given a class, and other clones once, few, many or no size at all.

TGCAGTGCTAGCCAAGGACTAGCGGGAGTCGGGTACAACACCGGGGAGCTGTTTTTT | CSASQGLAGVGYNTGELFF | TRBJ2-2 | TRBV20-1 | . | TRBD2
TGCAGTGCTAGTGGGGGGACTAGCAGGGATGAGCAGTTCTTC | CSASGGTSRDEQFF | TRBJ2-1 | TRBV20-1 | . | TRBD2
TGTGCCAGCTCACCCGGCGGGGGAAACACCATATATTTT | CASSPGGGNTIYF | TRBJ1-3 | TRBV18 | many | .
TGTGCCAGCAGCTTGAGTGGGGAATTGGATGGCTACACCTTC | CASSLSGELDGYTF | TRBJ1-2 | TRBV5-5 | many | .
TGTGCCACCAGCAGCCTAGGGACAGGGATGATGAATGAGCAGTTCTTC | CATSSLGTGMMNEQFF | TRBJ2-1 | TRBV15 | many | TRBD1
TGCGCCAGCAGCCTCAGTCCCCCCACTAGCGGGAGGTCTACCGGGGAGCTGTTTTTT | CASSLSPPTSGRSTGELFF | TRBJ2-2 | TRBV4-1 | many | TRBD2
TGTGCCAGCAGTTTTATCCTAGCGTCGGGCTATGCCAAAAACATTCAGTACTTC | CASSFILASGYAKNIQYF | TRBJ2-4 | TRBV28 | many | .
TGTGCCACCAGCCAGCACGCTAGCGGGTTCGGTGAGCAGTTCTTC | CATSQHASGFGEQFF | TRBJ2-1 | TRBV15 | many | TRBD2
TGTGCCAGCAGCCGGACGGACAGGGCGAACACTGAAGCTTTCTTT | CASSRTDRANTEAFF | TRBJ1-1 | TRBV28 | many | TRBD1
TGTGCCAGCACCCGTTGGAGGACAGGGAACACCGGGGAGCTGTTTTTT | CASTRWRTGNTGELFF | TRBJ2-2 | TRBV12-3/TRBV12-4 | many | TRBD1
TGTGCCAGCAGTTTTAACAGGGACTTTATGCAGCCCCAGCATTTT | CASSFNRDFMQPQHF | TRBJ1-5 | TRBV6-5 | many | .
TGCAGTGCCTGGACTAGCGGGAGAAATGAGCAGTTCTTC | CSAWTSGRNEQFF | TRBJ2-1 | TRBV20-1 | . | TRBD2
TGCGCCAGCAGCTTCCGTCGGGGCGATCCTACCGATTTCTACAATGAGCAGTTCTTC | CASSFRRGDPTDFYNEQFF | TRBJ2-1 | TRBV5-1 | few | .
TGTGCCAGCAGTGAAACGACCGCAAACACAGATACGCAGTATTTT | CASSETTANTDTQYF | TRBJ2-3 | TRBV6-1 | . | .
TGTGCCAGCAGTCCGGCCGGGACAGGGAGTTTAGGGGAAACCCAGTACTTC | CASSPAGTGSLGETQYF | TRBJ2-5 | TRBV27 | . | TRBD1
TGCGCCAGCAGCCAAGAGGGGAGGTCGAACACTGAAGCTTTCTTT | CASSQEGRSNTEAFF | TRBJ1-1 | TRBV4-3 | . | .
TGCGCCAGCAGCCAATTCAGGGAGGCCTACGAGCAGTACTTC | CASSQFREAYEQYF | TRBJ2-7 | TRBV4-1 | many | .
TGTGCCACCAGTGATTTTAGCGGAGCCCTCTCTAGCACAGATACGCAGTATTTT | CATSDFSGALSSTDTQYF | TRBJ2-3 | TRBV24-1 | many | .
TGTGCCAGCAGTTCCAGGCGGTTGAACACTGAAGCTTTCTTT | CASSSRRLNTEAFF | TRBJ1-1 | TRBV2 | . | .
TGTGCCACCAGCGTCACAGGGGGCAGGGGGGAGACCCAGTACTTC | CATSVTGGRGETQYF | TRBJ2-5 | TRBV15 | many | TRBD1
TGTGCCAGCAGCAACGCCGGGACAGGGCCCTACGAGCAGTACTTC | CASSNAGTGPYEQYF | TRBJ2-7 | TRBV7-2 | . | TRBD1
TGTGCCACGACAGGGACAGGGAAGGAAACCGGGGAGCTGTTTTTT | CATTGTGKETGELFF | TRBJ2-2 | TRBV15 | many | TRBD1
TGTGCCAGCAGCTTGGCTGCAGGGGGCCTTCTGGCAGATACGCAGTATTTT | CASSLAAGGLLADTQYF | TRBJ2-3 | TRBV5-8 | many | TRBD1
TGTGCCAGCAGTCCCCCGAAGGGTAGCGGGAGGAAATACGAGCAGTACTTC | CASSPPKGSGRKYEQYF | TRBJ2-7 | TRBV28 | many | TRBD2
TGTGCCAGCAGTTTAGATGGCAGGGGCTGGTATGGCTACACCTTC | CASSLDGRGWYGYTF | TRBJ1-2 | TRBV12-3/TRBV12-4 | . | .
TGCGCCAGCAGTGATGGAGGAGATACGCAGTATTTT | CASSDGGDTQYF | TRBJ2-3 | TRBV10-2 | many | .
TGCGCCAGCAGCTTGGAGCCCAGACAAGAGACCCAGTACTTC | CASSLEPRQETQYF | TRBJ2-5 | TRBV5-1 | . | .
TGTGCCAAACTAGAATTTCCAGATACGCAGTATTTT | CAKLEFPDTQYF | TRBJ2-3 | TRBV19 | many | .
TGCGCCAGCAGCCAAGAACTGCCTAGCGGCGCCTACAATGAGCAGTTCTTC | CASSQELPSGAYNEQFF | TRBJ2-1 | TRBV4-3 | many | TRBD2
TGTGCCAGCAGCGAAGGGACTACTCCTTCTGGAAACACCATATATTTT | CASSEGTTPSGNTIYF | TRBJ1-3 | TRBV27 | many | .
TGTGCCTGGAGTGGGAGTCAACCCGGGGAGCTGTTTTTT | CAWSGSQPGELFF | TRBJ2-2 | TRBV30 | . | .
TGCGCCAGCAGCCACCCGGTTACTGGAAACACCATATATTTT | CASSHPVTGNTIYF | TRBJ1-3 | TRBV4-1 | many | .
TGCGCCAGCAGCTCCGGACTAGCGGGAGGTCTAAATGAGCAGTTCTTC | CASSSGLAGGLNEQFF | TRBJ2-1 | TRBV5-1 | many | TRBD2
TGCGCCAGCAGCCAAGTCCAGCGGGAGGCCCTTGACACCGGGGAGCTGTTTTTT | CASSQVQREALDTGELFF | TRBJ2-2 | TRBV4-3 | . | TRBD2
TGTGCCAGCAGCCGGGACGGACCCAATCAGCCCCAGCATTTT | CASSRDGPNQPQHF | TRBJ1-5 | TRBV6-1 | many | .
TGTGCCAGCAGCTTTAGAGGGGTTGACGAGCAGTACTTC | CASSFRGVDEQYF | TRBJ2-7 | TRBV5-6 | few | .
TGTGCCAGCAGTTTAGCGGGACTCATCACCGGGCAGCTGTTTTTT | CASSLAGLITGQLFF | TRBJ2-2 | TRBV12-3/TRBV12-4 | . | .
TGTGCCAGCAGTTCGGGATATTATGGGACAGACCTTGAAGCTTTCTTT | CASSSGYYGTDLEAFF | TRBJ1-1 | TRBV6-5 | few | TRBD1
TGCAGTGCTAGAGATGTGGCGGGAGGGGATCACGAGCAGTACTTC | CSARDVAGGDHEQYF | TRBJ2-7 | TRBV20-1 | few | TRBD2
TGTGCCAGCAGTTACAACTGGAGGGTTTGGACTGAAGCTTTCTTT | CASSYNWRVWTEAFF | TRBJ1-1 | TRBV6-5 | many | .
TGTGCCAGCAGCTTAGGGACTAGCGGCCCGGGGGGAGATACGCAGTATTTT | CASSLGTSGPGGDTQYF | TRBJ2-3 | TRBV7-2 | many | TRBD2